In its sample, the clone carrying this T cell receptor beta chain was seen many times. What it recognizes is unknown. A single record per CDR3 protein comes from TCRdb applying MiXCR to the reads. In the table there are a few hundred thousand distinct CDR3 sequences, 17% of which are singletons. The data were taken from a study of T cell repertoires in cytomegalovirus infection. As for the study in general: Public TCR beta signatures provided an indication of both CMV infection and a matching HLA type. Study outcomes and limitations: CMV carriers having the relevant HLA were flagged by cumulative public TCR beta family frequency. HLA-C-restricted CMV clonotypes gave the most frequent clonotype in two of eight donors.

This CDR3 is 16 amino acids long. Germline V gene sequence: CDR1 MGHDK, CDR2 SYGVNS. Trimming took off 2 bases at V and 0 bases at J, with 14 bases between the two ends. Material for sequencing was PBMCs. This receptor was obtained from a human donor in good health (CMV status not recorded). Some clones in this sample may be carry-over from other donors' samples. The chain joins TRBV25-1 to TRBJ2-7; maybe TRBD2 (6 bases). Here the CDR3 DNA reads TGTGCCAGCAGTGAAGGGGGAGGAGGGAGCTCCTACGAGCAGTACTTC. This translates into CASSEGGGGSSYEQYF.